This entry features one T cell receptor beta chain sequence. What it binds is not known. Germline CDR1 reads MNHEY; CDR2 reads SVGAGI. Trimming took off 8 bases at V and 9 bases at J, with 17 bases between the two ends. The CDR3 is 14 amino acids. These data originate in a study of T cell repertoires in cytomegalovirus infection. Each CDR3 protein gets one entry after TCRdb re-called the reads with MiXCR. This table holds 400,000 to 600,000 distinct CDR3 sequences, about 39% found once. The TCR comes from a human donor in good health (CMV status not recorded). Some clones in this sample may be carry-over from other donors' samples. The source material was cultured PBMCs, sampled from culture after CMV antigen stimulation. J is TRBJ1-6 and V is TRBV6-5; D remains unclear. CDR3 loop: CASSVTVPRSPLHF. CDR3 bases: TGTGCCAGCTCAGTTACGGTTCCTCGTTCACCCCTCCACTTT.